The TCR beta chain described here comes from a study of cytomegalovirus exposure and HLA in healthy donors. This CDR3 has 15 amino acids. Germline V lookup: CDR1 SGHTA, CDR2 FQGNSA. The ends were cut back, 4 bases at V and 0 bases at J, with 10 bases in the middle. Study results and caveats: HLA restriction was apparent for most CMV-associated TCR beta chains in a later analysis. TRBV6-2, TRBV6-3 and some other V segments were unresolvable in 87-base-pair reads. A missense variant in DCLRE1C was later tied to TCR beta V- and J-gene trimming. The study designated about 180 TCR beta chains cytomegalovirus-associated.

For this clone: Its antigen is currently unknown.

Vbeta (60) and Jbeta (13) primers were used in the PCR. Here immunoSEQ multiplex PCR was the method, and the copy in TCRdb shows in-frame clones only, minus some. In the table there are roughly 89,000 clones, approximately 68% of which are singletons. This TCR was sampled from a woman aged 45 to 65 in good health and CMV-seropositive. The chain uses TRBV7-2 and TRBJ1-3; D is uncertain. Specimen: PBMCs. The CDR3 loop reads CASSSRHSSGNTIYF. As DNA, the CDR3 is TGTGCCAGCAGCTCTCGACACAGCTCTGGAAACACCATATATTTT.